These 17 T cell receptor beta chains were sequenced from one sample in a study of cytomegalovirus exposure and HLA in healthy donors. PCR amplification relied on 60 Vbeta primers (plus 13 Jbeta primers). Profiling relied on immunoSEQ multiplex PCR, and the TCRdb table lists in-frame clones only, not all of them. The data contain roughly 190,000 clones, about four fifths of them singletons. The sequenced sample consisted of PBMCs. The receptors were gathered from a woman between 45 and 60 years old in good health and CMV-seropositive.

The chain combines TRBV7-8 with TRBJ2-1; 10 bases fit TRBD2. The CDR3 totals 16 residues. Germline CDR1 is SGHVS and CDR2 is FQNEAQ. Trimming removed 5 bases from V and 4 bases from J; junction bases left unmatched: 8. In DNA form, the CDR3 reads TGTGCCAGCAGCCCAGGGAGGACTAGCGGTTACAATGAGCAGTTCTTC. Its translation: CASSPGRTSGYNEQFF.

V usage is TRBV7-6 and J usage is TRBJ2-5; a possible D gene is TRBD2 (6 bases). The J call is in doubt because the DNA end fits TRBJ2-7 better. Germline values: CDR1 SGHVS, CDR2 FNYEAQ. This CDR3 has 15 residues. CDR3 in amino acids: CASSAGAGIVYEQYF. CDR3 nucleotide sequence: TGTGCCAGCAGCGCCGGGGCGGGGATCGTCTACGAGCAGTACTTC.

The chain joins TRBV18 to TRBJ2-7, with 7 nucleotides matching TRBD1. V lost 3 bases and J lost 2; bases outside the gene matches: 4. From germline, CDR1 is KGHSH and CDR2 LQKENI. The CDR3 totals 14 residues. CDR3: CASSPTGPAYEQYF. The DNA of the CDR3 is TGTGCCAGCTCACCGACAGGGCCCGCCTACGAGCAGTACTTC.

CDR3 in amino acids: CASSNRQDTEAFF. As DNA, the CDR3 is TGCGCCAGCAGCAACAGACAGGACACTGAAGCTTTCTTT. The chain employs TRBV4-1 and TRBJ1-1, with a tentative D call TRBD1 (6 bases). V shed 5 bases and J shed 3 bases, with 10 bases lying between them. The CDR3 contains 13 residues. Germline V gives CDR1 MGHRA, CDR2 YSYEKL.

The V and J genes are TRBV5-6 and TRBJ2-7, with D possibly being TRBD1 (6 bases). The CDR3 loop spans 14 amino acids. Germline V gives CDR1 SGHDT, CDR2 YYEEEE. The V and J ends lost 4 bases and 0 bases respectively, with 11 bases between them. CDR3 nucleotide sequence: TGTGCCAGCAGCGGACAGTCCCTCTCCTACGAGCAGTACTTC. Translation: CASSGQSLSYEQYF.

Written as DNA, the CDR3 is TGTGCCAGCAGCCACAGCGGGCTCTCCTACGAGCAGTACTTC. Protein sequence: CASSHSGLSYEQYF. The chain is built from TRBV4-2 and TRBJ2-7; a weak D match, TRBD2 (6 bases). This CDR3 is built from 14 residues. Germline-derived CDR1 and CDR2 are LGHNA and YNFKEQ. V gave up 3 bases and J gave up 0 bases, with 9 bases separating them.

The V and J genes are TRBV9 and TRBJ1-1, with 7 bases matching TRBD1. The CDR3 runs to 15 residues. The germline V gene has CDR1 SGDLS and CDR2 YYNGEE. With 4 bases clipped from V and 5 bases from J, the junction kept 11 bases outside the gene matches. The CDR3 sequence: CASSPLATGRTEAFF. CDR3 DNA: TGTGCCAGCAGCCCACTCGCGACAGGGAGGACTGAAGCTTTCTTT.

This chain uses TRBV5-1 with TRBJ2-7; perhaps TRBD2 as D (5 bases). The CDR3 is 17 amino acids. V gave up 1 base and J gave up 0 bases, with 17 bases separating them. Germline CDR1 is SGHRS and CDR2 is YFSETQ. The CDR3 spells CASSLSPGLLSSYEQYF. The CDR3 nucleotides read TGCGCCAGCAGCTTGTCCCCAGGACTGTTGAGCTCCTACGAGCAGTACTTC.

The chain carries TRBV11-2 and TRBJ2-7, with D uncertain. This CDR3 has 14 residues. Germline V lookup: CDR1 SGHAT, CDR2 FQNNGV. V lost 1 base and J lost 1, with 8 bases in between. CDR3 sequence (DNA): TGTGCCAGCAGCTTAGGGCCCGGGTCCTACGAGCAGTACTTC. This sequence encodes CASSLGPGSYEQYF. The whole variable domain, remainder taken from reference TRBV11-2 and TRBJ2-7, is EAGVAQSPRYKIIEKRQSVAFWCNPISGHATLYWYQQILGQGPKLLIQFQNNGVVDDSQLPKDRFSAERLKGVDSTLKIQPAKLEDSAVYLCASSLGPGSYEQYFGPGTRLTVT.

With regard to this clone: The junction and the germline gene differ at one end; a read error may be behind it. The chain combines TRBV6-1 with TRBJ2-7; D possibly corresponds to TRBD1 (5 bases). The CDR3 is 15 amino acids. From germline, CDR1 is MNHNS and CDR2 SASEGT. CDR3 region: CASSEILDTSYEQCF. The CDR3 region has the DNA TGTGCCAGCAGTGAAATCTTGGACACATCCTACGAGCAGTGCTTC.

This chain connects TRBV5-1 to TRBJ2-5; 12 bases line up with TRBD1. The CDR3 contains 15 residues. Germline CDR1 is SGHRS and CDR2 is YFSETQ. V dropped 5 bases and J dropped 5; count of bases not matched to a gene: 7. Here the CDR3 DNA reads TGCGCCAGCAGGGAGGGACAGGGGGCCTGGGAGACCCAGTACTTC. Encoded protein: CASREGQGAWETQYF. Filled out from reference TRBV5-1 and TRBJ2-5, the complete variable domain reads KAGVTQTPRYLIKTRGQQVTLSCSPISGHRSVSWYQQTPGQGLQFLFEYFSETQRNKGNFPGRFSGRQFSNSRSEMNVSTLELGDSALYLCASREGQGAWETQYFGPGTRLLVL.

The CDR3 nucleotides are TGTGCCTGGAGTGGACTAGCGTCAGATACGCAGTATTTT. It encodes CAWSGLASDTQYF. J is TRBJ2-3 and V is TRBV30, with 8 bases aligning to TRBD2. CDR1 and CDR2 from the germline V gene are GTSNPN and SVGIG (reference sequence). V gave up 1 base and J gave up 4 bases; unmatched junction bases: 1. The CDR3 length is 13 residues.

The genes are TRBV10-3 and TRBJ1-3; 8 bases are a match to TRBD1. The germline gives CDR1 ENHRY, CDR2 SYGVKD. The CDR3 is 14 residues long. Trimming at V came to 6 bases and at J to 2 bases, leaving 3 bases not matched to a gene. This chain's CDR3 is CAISEQGAGNTIYF. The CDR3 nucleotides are TGTGCCATCAGCGAACAGGGGGCTGGAAACACCATATATTTT.

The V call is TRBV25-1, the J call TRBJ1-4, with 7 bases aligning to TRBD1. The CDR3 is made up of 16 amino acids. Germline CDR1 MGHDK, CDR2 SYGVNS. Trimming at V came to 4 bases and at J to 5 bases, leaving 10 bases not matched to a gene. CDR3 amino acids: CASSVGSGQLNEKLFF. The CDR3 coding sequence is TGTGCCAGCAGTGTTGGGTCGGGACAGTTAAATGAAAAACTGTTTTTT.

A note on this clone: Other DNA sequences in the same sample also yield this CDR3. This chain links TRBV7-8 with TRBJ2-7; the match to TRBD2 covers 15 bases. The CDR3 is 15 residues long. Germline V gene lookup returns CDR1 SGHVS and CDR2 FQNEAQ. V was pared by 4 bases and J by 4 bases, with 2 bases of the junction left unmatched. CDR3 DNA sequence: TGTGCCAGCAGCTCCGGGACTAGCGGGGGGTACGAGCAGTACTTC. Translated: CASSSGTSGGYEQYF.

CDR3 in DNA: TGTGCCAGTAGTATTTGGACAGGGGAAAACACTGAAGCTTTCTTT. This codes for CASSIWTGENTEAFF. The V and J genes are TRBV19 and TRBJ1-1, with 9 bases matching TRBD1. In germline, CDR1 is LNHDA, CDR2 SQIVND (reference sequence). The CDR3 runs to 15 residues. With V trimmed by 3 bases and J by 2 bases, 4 bases remained unmatched.

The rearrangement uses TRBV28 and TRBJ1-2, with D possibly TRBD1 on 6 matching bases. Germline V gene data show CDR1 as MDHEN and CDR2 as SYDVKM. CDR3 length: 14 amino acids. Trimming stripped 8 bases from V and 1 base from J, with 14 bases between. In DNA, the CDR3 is TGTGCCAGCCAACAGGGTGATGTTAACTATGGCTACACCTTC. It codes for CASQQGDVNYGYTF.